Following are 13 T cell receptor beta chains from one sample sequenced in a study of CXCR3-negative and CXCR3-positive naive CD8 T cells. All TRB cDNA libraries came from 5' RACE performed with UMI labels. TCRdb processed the 5' RACE reads again and assigns one entry to each CDR3 protein, with no DNA. The sample table sets out fewer than 50,000 distinct CDR3 sequences. The sequenced sample was naive CXCR3- CD8+ T cells from blood. The subset: CD45RO-CCR7+CD27+CD95- naive CD8+ T cells lacking CXCR3 (TNR3-). These receptor sequences come from a human donor in good health. Some clones in this sample may be carry-over from other donors' samples.

The V and J genes are TRBV6-5 and TRBJ2-1; the D call of TRBD2 rests on TCRdb alone, since no DNA is present to check it. Germline-derived CDR1 and CDR2 are MNHEY and SVGAGI. This CDR3 has 17 amino acids. This chain's CDR3 is CASSPFRTARSYNEQFF.

Considering frequency, this clonotype is medium-sized. The J gene is TRBJ2-2, the V gene TRBV6-2 or TRBV6-3; TCRdb selects TRBD2, and the lack of DNA leaves this call unchecked. This CDR3 comprises 16 residues. CDR1 is MNHEY and CDR2 is SVGEGT in the germline V gene. The CDR3 loop is CASSRTSGPNTGELFF.

This chain connects TRBV12-3 or TRBV12-4 to TRBJ2-5; TCRdb's D call, TRBD1, is unchecked because there is no DNA. The CDR3 contains 14 residues. The CDR3 loop is CASRPGTGEETQYF.

The chain's CDR3 is CASSVAGSYEETQYF. J is TRBJ2-5 and V is TRBV9; TCRdb reports TRBD2, a call that lacks DNA to check it against. This CDR3 spans 15 amino acids. The germline V gene encodes CDR1 SGDLS and CDR2 YYNGEE. Based on the CDR3 plus reference TRBV9 and TRBJ2-5, the full variable domain is DSGVTQTPKHLITATGQRVTLRCSPRSGDLSVYWYQQSLDQGLQFLIQYYNGEERAKGNILERFSAQQFPDLHSELNLSSLELGDSALYFCASSVAGSYEETQYFGPGTRLLVL.

J is TRBJ2-2 and V is TRBV5-1; TCRdb calls TRBD2, which cannot be checked without DNA. CDR3 length equals 16 residues. Germline lookup yields CDR1 SGHRS and CDR2 YFSETQ. CDR3 region: CASSPPTSFNTGELFF.

The chain has TRBV29-1 and TRBJ2-7; the D call from TCRdb, TRBD1, cannot be confirmed without DNA. Germline CDR1 reads SQVTM; CDR2 reads ANQGSEA. This CDR3 contains 11 residues. Here the CDR3 reads CGVATGPEQYF.

The V call is TRBV29-1, the J call TRBJ1-5. Germline V gives CDR1 SQVTM, CDR2 ANQGSEA. The CDR3 has 14 amino acids. CDR3: CSVAGGNSNQPQHF.

The rearrangement links TRBV2 to TRBJ2-7. Germline-derived CDR1 and CDR2 are SNHLY and FYNNEI. The CDR3 has 13 amino acids. The CDR3 reads CASSITTHHEQYF.

The rearrangement uses TRBV6-6 and TRBJ2-2; TCRdb returns TRBD2, unconfirmable since there is no DNA. This CDR3 comprises 16 residues. Germline values: CDR1 MNHNY, CDR2 SVGAGI (reference sequence). The CDR3 is CASSYLPRGSTGELFF.

This chain joins TRBV5-1 and TRBJ2-1. CDR3 size: 12 residues. Germline V lookup: CDR1 SGHRS, CDR2 YFSETQ. CDR3 in amino acids: CASSQTMNEQFF.

The rearrangement joins TRBV10-3 to TRBJ2-5; TCRdb names TRBD2, which stays unverified in the absence of DNA. The CDR3 extends over 16 amino acids. Germline V gives CDR1 ENHRY, CDR2 SYGVKD. CDR3 loop: CAISDLGRGQQETQYF.

The chain couples TRBV20-1 to TRBJ1-1; TCRdb reports TRBD1, a call that lacks DNA to check it against. This CDR3 has 15 amino acids. The V gene's germline CDR1 is DFQATT and CDR2 SNEGSKA (reference sequence). CDR3 sequence reads: CSARAKGQENTEAFF.

The chain carries TRBV6-2 or TRBV6-3 and TRBJ2-7; TCRdb's assignment of TRBD1 cannot be checked, as there is no DNA. This CDR3 has 15 residues. CDR1 is MNHEY and CDR2 is SVGEGT in the germline V gene. CDR3 loop: CDSSYGVDGHYEQYF.